A single sample is the source of the 16 T cell receptor beta chains below, sequenced in a study of blood T cells in healthy people across ages. Alongside a J-beta primer mix, a sample-barcoded 5' primer served in a second PCR lasting about 7 to 11 cycles. MiXCR, run by TCRdb on the 5' RACE reads, gives a single entry per CDR3 protein. Of under 1,100,000 distinct CDR3 sequences in the sample, about 25% are singletons; the top ten hold approximately 0.7%. These data were also reused for a study on T cells of mothers and their children.

Sequenced: blood. These receptors were collected from a girl under 10 years old in good health.

The table lists this clonotype with many counts. The rearrangement joins TRBV29-1 to TRBJ2-3, with TRBD2 identical over 8 bases. Germline V CDR1 and CDR2: SQVTM, ANQGSEA. This CDR3 is 13 amino acids long. The V and J ends lost 8 bases and 2 bases, in that order; junction bases with no gene match: 6. The CDR3 DNA reads as TGCAGCCCCCGTAGCGGGGACACAGATACGCAGTATTTT. Residues: CSPRSGDTDTQYF.

For this clonotype: The junction shows a germline mismatch at one end, possibly a read error. The chain has TRBV24-1 and TRBJ2-3, with D tentatively TRBD2 (7 bases). The CDR3 is made up of 15 amino acids. Germline lookup yields CDR1 KGHDR and CDR2 SFDVKD. The CDR3 DNA reads TGTGTCACCAGGGGAAGGGGGGGAAGCACAGATACGCAGTATTTT. It encodes CVTRGRGGSTDTQYF.

The gene calls are TRBV7-8 and TRBJ2-1; TRBD1 is a possible D gene (6 bases). CDR1 and CDR2 (germline): SGHVS, FQNEAQ. Trimming removed 2 bases from V and 7 bases from J, with 18 bases in between. This CDR3 is 16 amino acids long. The CDR3 loop is CASSLSKGVSLNEQFF. DNA of the CDR3: TGTGCCAGCAGCTTATCCAAGGGGGTTAGTTTGAATGAGCAGTTCTTC.

This clonotype was seen a handful of times. J is TRBJ2-5 and V is TRBV7-8; a possible D gene is TRBD1 (6 bases). Trimming took 6 bases from V and 5 from J, leaving 13 bases between them. This CDR3 has 13 amino acids. In germline, CDR1 is SGHVS, CDR2 FQNEAQ. In DNA form, the CDR3 reads TGTGCCAGCAGATTCTACAGGGAGGAGACCCAGTACTTC. It yields the protein CASRFYREETQYF.

This clonotype was seen a handful of times. J is TRBJ2-2 and V is TRBV7-3, with TRBD2 identical over 13 bases. The junction had 5 bases not matched to a gene; V was cut back by 4 bases and J by 6 bases. CDR1 SGHTA and CDR2 FQGTGA come from the germline V gene. This CDR3 comprises 16 residues. The CDR3 is CASSSWTSGRPGELFF. The CDR3 DNA sequence: TGTGCCAGCAGCTCTTGGACTAGCGGGAGACCCGGGGAGCTGTTTTTT.

Only a few counts were recorded for this clonotype. The genes are TRBV3-1 and TRBJ2-1, with D possibly being TRBD2 (6 bases). The V gene's germline CDR1 is LGHDT and CDR2 YNNKEL (reference sequence). V dropped 0 bases and J dropped 9 bases, with 15 bases sitting between them. This CDR3 is built from 15 residues. Here the CDR3 reads CASSQDWATGGEQFF. The DNA for the CDR3 is TGTGCCAGCAGCCAAGATTGGGCGACCGGGGGTGAGCAGTTCTTC.

CDR3 sequence: CASSAGGWETQYF. CDR3 bases: TGTGCCAGCAGCGCGGGGGGGTGGGAGACCCAGTACTTC. The rearrangement links TRBV7-9 to TRBJ2-5; the match to TRBD2 covers 9 bases. The CDR3 spans 13 residues. The germline gives CDR1 SEHNR, CDR2 FQNEAQ (reference sequence). The ends lost 5 bases at V and 5 bases at J; junction bases unmatched: 3.

The table lists this clonotype with a few counts. The CDR3 is CSVKSPGSNTEAFF. CDR3 nucleotides: TGCAGCGTCAAAAGTCCGGGGTCGAACACTGAAGCTTTCTTT. The chain carries TRBV29-1 and TRBJ1-1; D ambiguous. CDR3 length: 14 amino acids. Trimming removed 6 bases at V and 1 base at J, with 15 bases between. The germline V gene encodes CDR1 SQVTM and CDR2 ANQGSEA.

The CDR3 loop is CASRGAGGYTF. Written as DNA, the CDR3 is TGTGCCAGCAGGGGGGCCGGTGGCTACACCTTC. The chain uses TRBV25-1 and TRBJ1-2; a weak D match, TRBD1 (6 bases). Germline V lookup: CDR1 MGHDK, CDR2 SYGVNS. V lost 6 bases and J 7 bases, leaving 9 bases between the germline ends. The CDR3 has 11 amino acids.

This chain uses TRBV3-1 with TRBJ1-6, with D possibly matching TRBD1 (6 bases). The CDR3 is 13 amino acids. CDR1 and CDR2 (germline): LGHDT, YNNKEL (reference sequence). The ends were cut back, 4 bases at V and 8 bases at J, with 9 bases in the middle. The CDR3 DNA is TGTGCCAGCAGCCTACCAGGGGATTCACCCCTCCACTTT. This sequence encodes CASSLPGDSPLHF.

This clonotype occurred a few times. The chain employs TRBV20-1 and TRBJ1-5; D possibly corresponds to TRBD1 (5 bases). The V end lost 5 bases, the J end lost 0 bases, and 14 bases lay between the germline ends. Germline CDR1 DFQATT, CDR2 SNEGSKA (reference sequence). CDR3 length equals 15 residues. The CDR3 region is CSAPGGEYSNQPQHF. The CDR3 DNA is TGCAGTGCTCCCGGGGGGGAGTATAGCAATCAGCCCCAGCATTTT.

Comments on this clonotype: This clone may be a read error of a much larger clone one base away. The CDR3 end shows no conserved phenylalanine or tryptophan, and so a read error is likely. The chain combines TRBV11-3 with TRBJ1-1; D call uncertain. The CDR3 loop spans 13 amino acids. V was trimmed by 1 base and J by 0 bases, leaving 3 bases between them. Germline CDR1 SGHNT, CDR2 YENEEA. CDR3 in DNA: TGTGCCAGCAGCTTAGGGGTGAACACTGAAGCTTTCCTT. This sequence encodes CASSLGVNTEAFL.

This chain connects TRBV20-1 to TRBJ2-7; D not resolved. V was clipped by 5 bases and J by 2 bases, with 16 bases between them. The CDR3 contains 14 residues. Germline-derived CDR1 and CDR2 are DFQATT and SNEGSKA (reference sequence). CDR3 sequence: CSAPSGLLPYEQYF. CDR3 nucleotides: TGCAGTGCTCCGTCCGGCTTACTACCCTACGAGCAGTACTTC.

The chain employs TRBV12-3 or TRBV12-4 and TRBJ1-6; 7 positions agree with TRBD1. V lost 6 bases, J lost 8 bases, and 13 bases stayed unmatched. The CDR3 length is 16 residues. The CDR3 reads CASSPDRAVGDSPLHF. DNA for the CDR3: TGTGCCAGCAGCCCAGACAGGGCGGTTGGGGATTCACCCCTCCACTTT.

This chain uses TRBV7-2 with TRBJ2-1, with D possibly TRBD1 on 6 matching bases. Trimming removed 3 bases at V and 2 bases at J, with 11 bases between. Germline CDR1 is SGHTA and CDR2 is FQGNSA. This CDR3 comprises 15 residues. The CDR3 reads CASSFVSGAYNEQFF. The CDR3 DNA reads TGTGCCAGCAGCTTCGTCTCAGGGGCCTACAATGAGCAGTTCTTC.

The chain has TRBV7-9 and TRBJ2-7, with 10 bases matching TRBD2. CDR1 and CDR2 from the germline V gene are SEHNR and FQNEAQ (reference sequence). V lost 4 bases and J lost 1; bases outside the gene matches: 7. The CDR3 is made up of 16 amino acids. The CDR3 region has the DNA TGTGCCAGCAGCTCCCCGACTAGCGGGCGTTCCTACGAGCAGTACTTC. Encoded protein: CASSSPTSGRSYEQYF.